Listed here is a single T cell receptor beta chain. The antigen is not known. These data originate in a study of T cell responses to AZD1222 COVID-19 vaccine. Researchers grouped second doses given at about 4 or about 12 weeks into one pool. Study-level findings and limits: Vaccine-related CD4 TCRs covered spike, predominating at 160-218 and 743-854. Recipients of two AZD1222 doses showed rising Spike-specific TCR breadth and depth. Donors were largely white British and mainly female; clonal diversity was possibly underestimated.

Method: immunoSEQ multiplex PCR; TCRdb's copy keeps in-frame clones and lacks some. Of about 130,000 clones listed, roughly 93% are singletons. The material sequenced was peripheral blood, taken 28 days after the second AZD1222 dose. The sequence was collected from an adult who received the AZD1222 COVID-19 vaccine.

CDR3 sequence: CSASYRAQNQPQHF. The CDR3 bases are TGCAGTGCTAGTTACAGAGCACAAAATCAGCCCCAGCATTTT. The chain combines TRBV20-1 with TRBJ1-5, with unresolved D. Germline loops: CDR1 DFQATT, CDR2 SNEGSKA (reference sequence). This CDR3 comprises 14 residues. With 3 bases removed from V and 4 bases from J, the gap between germline ends came to 13 bases.